This entry features one TCR beta chain sequence. It lacks a known antigen. Per-nucleotide qualities are absent, and no much larger clonotype sits a single base away. In total, roughly 670 healthy bone marrow donors made up the cohort. Cohort members were all nominally healthy when sampled, although unrecorded immune exposures were likely present. CMV serostatus was recorded as positive for 289 and negative for about 55% of the 666 cohort members, whereas no CMV serostatus was recorded for the donor in question. A peripheral blood sample was provided by each donor, and peripheral blood mononuclear cells were used for TCR beta sequencing. The Qiagen DNeasy Blood Extraction Kit was used to extract genomic DNA from the blood cell samples. The CDR3 spans 12 residues, from the cysteine through the phenylalanine. Only the CDR3 part of the read is kept: 36 bases, read in frame from the first base. Based on the germline V gene, the CDR1 and CDR2 sequences are SGHTA and FQGNSA. Between the V and J ends, shortened by 1 base and 11 bases respectively, the junction contains 11 bases.

This entry belongs to a study of cytomegalovirus exposure and HLA in healthy donors (dated by TCRdb to about 2017). Turning to the overall study: An earlier analysis of roughly 500 of the donors reported about 250 Gb of sequence data and about 100 million unique TCR beta sequences from 150 million to 200 million T cells. Approximately 310 gigabases of sequencing data and around 90 million unique TCR sequences made up an early release that covered 500 to 650 HLA-typed donors. Both class I and class II loci were covered by HLA typing, at four-digit resolution. High-throughput TCR immunosequencing, statistical association of individual TCRs with disease status, and machine learning were combined to predict cytomegalovirus infection status. A separate validation cohort of 100 to 150 different subjects was used in addition to the approximately 670-subject first cohort. To study patterns of TCR occurrence, a later analysis re-analyzed previously published TCR beta repertoires from around 660 donors and added high-resolution HLA genotyping. Rather than drawing on any new phenotypic data, the later analysis identified candidate immune exposures from TCR beta sequences and the way those sequences occurred across donors. The study aimed to test whether signatures of past pathogen exposure could be identified by cataloging public T cell receptors. Using immunosequencing, the study profiled T cell repertoires from some 670 subjects and related those repertoires to cytomegalovirus serostatus. An earlier analysis of fewer than 750 of the donors used high-throughput TCR beta sequencing to judge whether each TCR beta V gene segment behaved as functional or pseudogenic. Typing coverage varied by locus: about 629-630 donors for A, B, C, DRB1 and DQB1; more than 500 for DQA1; some 610 for DPA1; approximately 470 for DPB1. A few DR-DQ haplotypes were treated as single units for association and clustering because of strong linkage in the cohort. A later genetic analysis used genome-wide SNP genotypes for about 60% of the roughly 700 donors, treating that subset as a discovery cohort. Every discovery cohort repertoire had been produced on one sequencing platform. Of the roughly 400 genotyped donors, about 80% fell in the genetic ancestry cluster associated with self-reported Caucasian donors. Among about 400 genotyped donors of the cohort, an average of about 220,000 unique TCR beta nucleotide sequences was sequenced per donor, of which 15% to 20% were non-productive. Donor age, sex, ethnicity and CMV serostatus were compiled alongside the repertoire data. Overall study outcomes, separate from this receptor: A later genetic analysis reported fewer N-insertions in productive TCRs among donors in an Asian-associated ancestry cluster than the roughly 690-donor mean. When HLA alleles, especially DR and DQ, strongly co-occurred, attributing TCR associations to individual alleles was difficult. According to a later analysis, parvovirus B19, influenza, CMV and Epstein-Barr virus appeared linked to several top co-occurrence clusters. A later analysis found that TCR association rates varied across HLA loci, with DRB1 alleles showing the most associated TCRs and HLA-C alleles the fewest. A group of highly shared sequence variants was considered likely to be a technical artifact of the sequencing pipeline. Because some donors lacked HLA typing at each locus, the association tests relied only on the typed subset. The cohort was sequenced for TCR beta chains only, and without alpha or paired-chain data the features that could be detected were limited. Across donors, most TCR sequences were observed very rarely, whereas some public TCRs were present in many individuals. A further reported finding was that TCR beta sequences accurately predicted the HLA-A and HLA-B alleles for most subjects in the first cohort. The presence/absence analyses assumed that sequencing depth was roughly uniform across donors, and that assumption may not be true. A few of the identified cytomegalovirus-associated TCR beta chains were confirmed in vitro to be specific for cytomegalovirus antigens. Some IMGT-functional V segments, including TRBV6-2 and TRBV6-3, could not be distinguished by the 87-base-pair reads and were therefore excluded. Specific HLA alleles were associated with over 15,000 TCR beta sequences at a false discovery rate of 0.05 in a later analysis. Broadly in line with IMGT annotations, most TCR beta V segments showed up in productive rearrangements about 87% or about 30% of the time in an earlier analysis of several hundred of the donors. A total of roughly 160 TCR beta chains were listed by the study as associated with cytomegalovirus. In a later analysis, HLA-associated TCR beta chains were found to be more clonally expanded and to have lower generation probabilities than equally common non-associated chains. An association between a missense DCLRE1C variant and V-gene and J-gene trimming of TCR beta chains was found in a later genetic analysis and replicated in an independent cohort. For the cohort, immune exposure information was limited to CMV serostatus. A later analysis found that most CMV-associated TCR beta chains appeared HLA-restricted, with HLA associations seemingly driven largely by CMV exposure. Correlated functional status among segregating V segments might reflect linkage disequilibrium, but an unknown experimental factor could not be ruled out. The classifier was reported to diagnose cytomegalovirus status with high specificity and sensitivity in both the original cohort and the validation cohort. According to the authors, the approach could potentially be generalized to other disease states and immunological phenotypes. Because counts were too low, 15 to 20 rarely observed V segments, including chromosome 9 orphons, were left out of the earlier analysis of 587 of the donors.

Library method: the immunoSEQ multiplex PCR assay. For the multiplex PCR, a mixture combining 60 forward primers for TCR Vbeta segments and 13 reverse primers for TCR Jbeta segments was used. The CDR3 region of rearranged TCR beta genes was amplified from genomic DNA with a multiplex PCR assay. On the Illumina HiSeq System, the amplified TCR beta libraries were sequenced as 87-base-pair reads. Turning to the authors' computational methods: Across the roughly 670 repertoires, a later analysis counted approximately 75 million unique TCR beta chains, roughly 11 million of which were shared by at least two donors. Raw reads were error-corrected and collapsed into unique sequences by a nearest-neighbor algorithm in which closely related sequences were merged to remove PCR and sequencing errors. V, D and J gene segments were assigned by aligning CDR3 sequences to IMGT reference sequences. For a sequence to be retained, a match of at least six nucleotides was required to both a V gene segment and a J gene segment. A rearrangement was called productive if the CDR3 had no stop codons and remained in frame with V and J, and every other rearrangement was called non-productive. Following IMGT convention, CDR3 was defined as the stretch from the second conserved V-encoded cysteine up to the conserved J-encoded phenylalanine. The earlier analysis of 500 to 600 of the donors excluded sequences that lacked an unambiguous match to a single V gene segment. An earlier analysis of a few hundred of the donors called V segments functional above 56.7% productive rearrangements and segregating when the between-donor standard deviation exceeded 5%. A statistical classification framework was built to diagnose cytomegalovirus status from the catalog of TCR beta chain sequences. In a later analysis, TCR nucleotide sequences were compared against IMGT/GENE-DB human TR gene sequences so that V and J genes could be assigned. Using the TCRdist pipeline, a later analysis assigned CDR3 sequences along with most-parsimonious VDJ recombination scenarios. A later analysis defined each TCR beta chain by its CDR3 amino acid sequence plus V-gene family, and excluded reads lacking a unique V-gene family. In a later analysis, 500 to 700 highly shared, low-generation-probability nucleotide sequences were removed to address suspected cross-contamination and a sequencing artifact. For each public chain, a later analysis derived a clonal expansion index from normalized ranks of inferred template counts within each repertoire. In a later analysis, generation probabilities were computed with a VDJ recombination model fitted to out-of-frame rearrangements, and the resulting probabilities were checked against IGoR. A later analysis scored TCR-TCR, TCR-HLA and TCR-CMV co-occurrence with hypergeometric tests, applying a repertoire-size bias correction to TCR pairs. In a later analysis, false discovery rates were estimated by permuting HLA or CMV assignments 20 times. In a later analysis, co-occurring TCRs were grouped using DBSCAN, with TCRdist sequence similarity added in when clustering inside HLA-allele-positive subsets. Repertoires with fewer than 30,000 or more than 120,000 public chains were left out of co-occurrence clustering, as were a few repertoires with anomalous nucleotide sharing. TCRdb carries this immuneACCESS record with in-frame sequences only. Its versions omit some clonotypes, under half of them owing to an unresolved V gene in the studies checked, with the rest unexplained. For V, J and clone size, that table is used; D and trimming come from the DNA. In all, the sample holds around 120,000 clones, and 70% to 80% of those were seen once. In total, the top ten clones hold approximately 2.9% of the sample.

The sequence derives from a human donor in good health. The chain couples TRBV7-2 to TRBJ1-1, with a weak D call of TRBD1 (6 bases match). Sequenced material: PBMCs. The CDR3 sequence is CASSLGGRGAFF. The DNA sequence is as follows: TGTGCCAGCAGCTTAGGGGGGCGCGGGGCTTTCTTT.